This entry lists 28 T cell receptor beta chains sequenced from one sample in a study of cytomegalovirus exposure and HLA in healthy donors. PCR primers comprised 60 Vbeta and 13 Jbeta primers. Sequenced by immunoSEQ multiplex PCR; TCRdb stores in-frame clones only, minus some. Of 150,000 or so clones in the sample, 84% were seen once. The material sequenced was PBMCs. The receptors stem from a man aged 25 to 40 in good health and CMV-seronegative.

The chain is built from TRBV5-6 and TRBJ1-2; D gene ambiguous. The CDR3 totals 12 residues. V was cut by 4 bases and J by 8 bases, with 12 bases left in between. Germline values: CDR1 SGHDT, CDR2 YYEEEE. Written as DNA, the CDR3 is TGTGCCAGCAGCCCTGAACCGGGAGGCTACACCTTC. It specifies CASSPEPGGYTF.

The CDR3 loop is CASSPYQTGRSGNTIYF. The CDR3 DNA reads as TGTGCCAGCAGCCCCTACCAGACAGGTCGCTCTGGAAACACCATATATTTT. This chain connects TRBV5-5 to TRBJ1-3; the D gene is possibly TRBD1 (6 bases). Per the germline V gene, CDR1 is SGHKS and CDR2 is YYEKEE (reference sequence). The CDR3 contains 17 residues. V lost 4 bases and J lost 0, with 17 bases in between.

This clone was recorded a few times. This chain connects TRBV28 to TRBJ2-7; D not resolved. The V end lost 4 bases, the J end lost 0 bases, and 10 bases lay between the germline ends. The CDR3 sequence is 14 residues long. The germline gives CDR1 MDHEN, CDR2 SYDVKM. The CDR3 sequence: CASSSRRISYEQYF. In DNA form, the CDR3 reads TGTGCCAGCAGTTCGAGGCGGATCTCCTACGAGCAGTACTTC.

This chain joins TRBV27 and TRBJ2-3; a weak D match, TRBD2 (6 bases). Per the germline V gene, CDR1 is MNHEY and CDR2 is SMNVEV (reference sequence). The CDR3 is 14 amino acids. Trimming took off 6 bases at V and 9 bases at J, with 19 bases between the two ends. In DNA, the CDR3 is TGTGCCAGCAGCTCCGGACTCAGAAGCGGGACGCAGTATTTT. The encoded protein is CASSSGLRSGTQYF.

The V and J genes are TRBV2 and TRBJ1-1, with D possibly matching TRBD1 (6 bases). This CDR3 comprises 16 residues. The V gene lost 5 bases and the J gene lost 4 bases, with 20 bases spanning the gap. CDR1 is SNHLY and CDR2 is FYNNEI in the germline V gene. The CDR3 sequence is CASSPRIGGVGTEAFF. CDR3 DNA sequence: TGTGCCAGCAGTCCTCGTATAGGGGGAGTGGGCACTGAAGCTTTCTTT.

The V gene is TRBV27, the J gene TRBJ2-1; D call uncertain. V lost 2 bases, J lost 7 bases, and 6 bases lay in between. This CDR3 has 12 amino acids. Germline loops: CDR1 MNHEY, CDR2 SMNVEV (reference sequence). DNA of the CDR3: TGTGCCAGCAGTTTACCCCCTAATGAGCAGTTCTTC. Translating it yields CASSLPPNEQFF.

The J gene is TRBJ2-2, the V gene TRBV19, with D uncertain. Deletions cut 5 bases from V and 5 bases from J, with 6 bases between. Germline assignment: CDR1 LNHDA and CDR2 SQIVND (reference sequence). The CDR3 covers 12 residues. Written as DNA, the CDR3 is TGTGCCAGTAGTTACAGAACCGGGGAGCTGTTTTTT. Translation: CASSYRTGELFF.

The CDR3: CASSLLSGATGELFF. The CDR3 nucleotides read TGTGCCAGCAGTTTATTATCAGGGGCCACCGGGGAGCTGTTTTTT. V gene TRBV27 combines with J gene TRBJ2-2, with TRBD1 as a possible D gene (6 bases). V was clipped by 1 base and J by 4 bases, with 10 bases between them. The CDR3 length is 15 residues. Germline lookup yields CDR1 MNHEY and CDR2 SMNVEV (reference sequence).

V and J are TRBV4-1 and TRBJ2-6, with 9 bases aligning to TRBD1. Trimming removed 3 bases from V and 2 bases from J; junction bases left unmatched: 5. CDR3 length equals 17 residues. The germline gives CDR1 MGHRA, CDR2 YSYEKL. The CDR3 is CASSQIRQGAGANVLTF. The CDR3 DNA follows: TGCGCCAGCAGCCAGATTCGACAGGGGGCTGGGGCCAACGTCCTGACTTTC.

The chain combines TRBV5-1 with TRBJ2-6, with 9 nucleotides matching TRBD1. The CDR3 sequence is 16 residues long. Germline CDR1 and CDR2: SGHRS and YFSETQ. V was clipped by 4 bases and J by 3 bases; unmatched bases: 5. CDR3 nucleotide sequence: TGCGCCAGCAGCACAGGGGGCGGGGGTGGGGCCAACGTCCTGACTTTC. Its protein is CASSTGGGGGANVLTF.

CDR3 coding DNA: TGTGCCAGAAAAATTCCGGGACAGGGATCCTACGAGCAGTACTTC. This sequence encodes CARKIPGQGSYEQYF. This chain joins TRBV28 and TRBJ2-5, with 9 bases matching TRBD1. Near its end, the DNA agrees better with TRBJ2-7, so the J call may be wrong. CDR1 and CDR2 from the germline V gene are MDHEN and SYDVKM. This CDR3 contains 15 residues.

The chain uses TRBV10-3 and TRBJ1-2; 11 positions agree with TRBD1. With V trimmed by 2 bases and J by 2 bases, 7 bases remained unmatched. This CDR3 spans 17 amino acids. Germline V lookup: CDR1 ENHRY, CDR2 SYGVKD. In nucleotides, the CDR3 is TGTGCCATCAGTGAGGGTACCGGGACAGGGGGGAACTATGGCTACACCTTC. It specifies CAISEGTGTGGNYGYTF.

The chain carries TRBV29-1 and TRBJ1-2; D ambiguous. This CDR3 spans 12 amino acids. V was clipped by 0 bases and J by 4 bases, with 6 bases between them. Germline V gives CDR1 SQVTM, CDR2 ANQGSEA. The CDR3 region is CSVEDVFYGYTF. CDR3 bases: TGCAGCGTTGAAGACGTGTTCTATGGCTACACCTTC. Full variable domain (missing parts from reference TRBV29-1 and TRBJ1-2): SAVISQKPSRDICQRGTSLTIQCQVDSQVTMMFWYRQQPGQSLTLIATANQGSEATYESGFVIDKFPISRPNLTFSTLTVSNMSPEDSSIYLCSVEDVFYGYTFGSGTRLTVV.

The CDR3: CASSLGQSNQPQHF. DNA of the CDR3: TGTGCCAGCAGCTTAGGGCAGAGCAATCAGCCCCAGCATTTT. V and J are TRBV7-9 and TRBJ1-5; D is undetermined. The V and J ends lost 1 base and 1 base respectively, with 5 bases between them. Per the germline V gene, CDR1 is SEHNR and CDR2 is FQNEAQ (reference sequence). There are 14 residues in the CDR3.

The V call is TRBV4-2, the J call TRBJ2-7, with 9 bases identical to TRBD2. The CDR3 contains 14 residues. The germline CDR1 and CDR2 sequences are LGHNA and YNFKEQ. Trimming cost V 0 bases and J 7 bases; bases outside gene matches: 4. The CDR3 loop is CASSQEAGGGEQYF. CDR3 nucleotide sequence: TGTGCCAGCAGCCAAGAAGCGGGAGGTGGGGAGCAGTACTTC.

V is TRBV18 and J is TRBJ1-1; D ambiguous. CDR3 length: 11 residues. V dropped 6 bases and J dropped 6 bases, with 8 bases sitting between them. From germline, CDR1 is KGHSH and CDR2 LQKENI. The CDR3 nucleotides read TGTGCCAGCTCCGGTCTATCTGAAGCTTTCTTT. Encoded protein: CASSGLSEAFF.

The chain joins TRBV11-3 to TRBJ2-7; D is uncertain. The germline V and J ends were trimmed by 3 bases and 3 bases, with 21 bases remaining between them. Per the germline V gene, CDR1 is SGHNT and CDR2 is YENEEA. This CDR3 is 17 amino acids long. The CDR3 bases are TGTGCCAGCAGCTTTCATCTCCCCAGTGGAGAGGACTACGAGCAGTACTTC. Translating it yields CASSFHLPSGEDYEQYF.

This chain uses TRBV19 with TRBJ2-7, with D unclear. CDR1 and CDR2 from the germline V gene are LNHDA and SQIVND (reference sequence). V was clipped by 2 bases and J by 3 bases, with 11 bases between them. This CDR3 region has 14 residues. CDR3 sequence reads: CASSINRGDYEQYF. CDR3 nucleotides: TGTGCCAGTAGTATAAATCGAGGAGACTACGAGCAGTACTTC.

CDR3 amino acids: CASSLVTDRVGELFF. CDR3 nucleotide sequence: TGTGCCAGCAGCTTAGTCACCGACAGGGTTGGGGAACTGTTTTTT. The genes are TRBV7-2 and TRBJ1-4; 7 bases agree with TRBD1. Germline V gene lookup returns CDR1 SGHTA and CDR2 FQGNSA. V lost 1 base, J lost 12 bases, and 11 bases stayed unmatched. The CDR3 totals 15 residues.

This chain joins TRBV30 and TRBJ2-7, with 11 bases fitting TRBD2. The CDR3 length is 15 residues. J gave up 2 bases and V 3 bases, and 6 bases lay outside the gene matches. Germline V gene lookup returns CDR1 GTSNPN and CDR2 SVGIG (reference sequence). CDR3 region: CAWRNRLAGPYEQYF. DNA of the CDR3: TGTGCCTGGAGAAATCGACTAGCGGGACCCTACGAGCAGTACTTC.

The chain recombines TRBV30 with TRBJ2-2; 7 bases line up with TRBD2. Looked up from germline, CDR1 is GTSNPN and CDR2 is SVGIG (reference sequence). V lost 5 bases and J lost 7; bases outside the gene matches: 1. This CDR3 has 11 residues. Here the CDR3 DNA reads TGTGCCTGGGTAGCGGGCGGGGAGCTGTTTTTT. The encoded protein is CAWVAGGELFF. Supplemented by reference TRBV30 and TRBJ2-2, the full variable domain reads SQTIHQWPATLVQPVGSPLSLECTVEGTSNPNLYWYRQAAGRGLQLLFYSVGIGQISSEVPQNLSASRPQDRQFILSSKKLLLSDSGFYLCAWVAGGELFFGEGSRLTVL.

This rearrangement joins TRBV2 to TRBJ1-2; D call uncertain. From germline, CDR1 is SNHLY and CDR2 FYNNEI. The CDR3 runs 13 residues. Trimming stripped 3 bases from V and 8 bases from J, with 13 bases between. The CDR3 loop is CASSDYLAGGYTF. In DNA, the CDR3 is TGTGCCAGCAGTGATTATCTGGCTGGCGGCTACACCTTC.

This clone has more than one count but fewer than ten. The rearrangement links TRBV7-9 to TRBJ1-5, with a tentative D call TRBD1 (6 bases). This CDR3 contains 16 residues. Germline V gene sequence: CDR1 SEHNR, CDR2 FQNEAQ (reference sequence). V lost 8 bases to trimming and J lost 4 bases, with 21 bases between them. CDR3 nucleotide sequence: TGTGCCAGCGCCCTGGGGGCAGCAAGTCTTAATCAGCCCCAGCATTTT. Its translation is CASALGAASLNQPQHF.

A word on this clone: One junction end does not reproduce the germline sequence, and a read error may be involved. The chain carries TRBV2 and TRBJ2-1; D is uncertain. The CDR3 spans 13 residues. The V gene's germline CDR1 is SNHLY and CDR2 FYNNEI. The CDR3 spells CASSEANDNEQFF. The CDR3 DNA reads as TGTGCCAGCAGTGAAGCGAACGACAACGAGCAGTTCTTC.

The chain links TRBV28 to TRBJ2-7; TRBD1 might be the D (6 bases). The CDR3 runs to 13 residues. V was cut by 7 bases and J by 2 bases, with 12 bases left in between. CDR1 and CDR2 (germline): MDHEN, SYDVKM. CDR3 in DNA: TGTGCCAGCATCGGGGCAGGGGCCTACGAGCAGTACTTC. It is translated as CASIGAGAYEQYF.

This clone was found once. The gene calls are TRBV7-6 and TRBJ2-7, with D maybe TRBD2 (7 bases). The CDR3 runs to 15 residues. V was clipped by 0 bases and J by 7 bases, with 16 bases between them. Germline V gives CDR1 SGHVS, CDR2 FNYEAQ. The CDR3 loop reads CASSLAEGGPLEQYF. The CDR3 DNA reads TGTGCCAGCAGCTTAGCGGAGGGGGGGCCCCTGGAGCAGTACTTC.

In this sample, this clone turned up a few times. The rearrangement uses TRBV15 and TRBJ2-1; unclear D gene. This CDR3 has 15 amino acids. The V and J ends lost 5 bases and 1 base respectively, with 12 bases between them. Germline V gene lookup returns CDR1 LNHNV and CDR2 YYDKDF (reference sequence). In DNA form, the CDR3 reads TGTGCCACCAGCCCCGACAATTGGTCCTACAATGAGCAGTTCTTC. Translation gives CATSPDNWSYNEQFF.

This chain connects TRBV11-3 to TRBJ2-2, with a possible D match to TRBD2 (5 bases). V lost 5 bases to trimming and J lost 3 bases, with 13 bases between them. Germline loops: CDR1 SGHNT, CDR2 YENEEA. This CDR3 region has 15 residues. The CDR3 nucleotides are TGTGCCAGCAGCCCCCTTGGAGGAGACACCGGGGAGCTGTTTTTT. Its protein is CASSPLGGDTGELFF.